These T cell receptor beta chains were read from a single sample in a study of memory CD4+ T cells and cytomegalovirus serostatus. Method: immunoSEQ multiplex PCR; TCRdb's copy keeps in-frame clones and lacks some. In the table there are about 50,000 clones, around four fifths of which are singletons. Sequencing was done on a sample of memory CD4+ T cells from blood. These receptors originate from an adult in good health and CMV-seronegative. The CDR3 runs from the conserved cysteine through the conserved F or W. A D gene is named only where the DNA matches it firmly. Clone size is given for some rows only: seen once, a few or many times, or a class if the clone is expanded.

v_gene	d_gene	j_gene	abundance	CDR3nt	CDR3aa
TRBV28	TRBD1	TRBJ2-5	NA	TGTGCCAGCAGTTCCTTGACAGGGGGCGTGGAGACCCAGTACTTC	CASSSLTGGVETQYF
TRBV4-1	TRBD2	TRBJ2-7	NA	TGCGCCAGCAGCCAAGGCCCCCAGCGGGGTAATAACGAGCAGTACTTC	CASSQGPQRGNNEQYF
TRBV12-2	NA	TRBJ2-3	NA	TGTGCAAGTCGCTTAGGCCTCCCCCCCACCTGCACAGATACGCAGTATTTT	CASRLGLPPTCTDTQYF
TRBV5-1	TRBD1	TRBJ2-3	NA	TGCGCCAGCAGCTTGTGGGGACAGAGCACAGATACGCAGTATTTT	CASSLWGQSTDTQYF
TRBV5-8	NA	TRBJ1-5	few	TGTGCCAGCAGCTTGGACAGTAGTCAGCCCCAGCATTTT	CASSLDSSQPQHF
TRBV30	NA	TRBJ1-4	NA	TGTGCCTGGAGTTTATCAGGCGATGAAAAACTGTTTTTT	CAWSLSGDEKLFF
TRBV5-4	NA	TRBJ2-7	NA	TGTGCCAGCAGCCCAACTCCTGAGTTGGAGCAGTACTTC	CASSPTPELEQYF
TRBV12-5	NA	TRBJ2-1	NA	TGTGCTAGTGGTTTGGTAGGGGGTCGTGAGCAGTTCTTC	CASGLVGGREQFF
TRBV4-1	TRBD2	TRBJ2-1	NA	TGCGCCAGCAGCCAAGGAGGGGCGGGAGGGCCGCATGAGCAGTTCTTC	CASSQGGAGGPHEQFF
TRBV18	NA	TRBJ1-3	few	TGTGCCAGCTCACCAGCGGGGGCTGGAAACACCATATATTTT	CASSPAGAGNTIYF
TRBV25-1	TRBD2	TRBJ2-1	NA	TGTGCCAGCAACCCGGGGAGGGACCACAATGAGCAGTTCTTC	CASNPGRDHNEQFF
TRBV5-8	TRBD1	TRBJ1-2	NA	TGTGCCAGCAGCTTGGTAGGGGGCGGCTATGGCTACACCTTC	CASSLVGGGYGYTF
TRBV6-5	NA	TRBJ1-5	NA	TGTGCCAGCAGAATGGACAGAACGGGGAATCAGCCCCAGCATTTT	CASRMDRTGNQPQHF
TRBV5-6	TRBD2	TRBJ2-5	NA	TGTGCCAGCAGCCTGGGACTAGCGGGGCGGACCCAGTACTTC	CASSLGLAGRTQYF
TRBV7-6	TRBD2	TRBJ2-7	NA	TGTGCCAGCAGCCCCGGACTAGCGGGGGGATCCTACGAGCAGTACTTC	CASSPGLAGGSYEQYF
TRBV18	NA	TRBJ1-1	once	TGTGCCAGCTCACCTTTTGGTCCGGGGCCGAACACTGAAGCTTTCTTT	CASSPFGPGPNTEAFF
TRBV5-1	TRBD2	TRBJ2-7	NA	TGCGCCAGCCGCCCCCGGACTAGCGGGGGCTCGCTGACCTACGAGCAGTACTTC	CASRPRTSGGSLTYEQYF
TRBV4-2	NA	TRBJ1-2	NA	TGTGCCAGCAGCCGCATTGGGGGCGAATGGGGCTACACCTTC	CASSRIGGEWGYTF
TRBV25-1	NA	TRBJ1-1	few	TGTGCCAGCAGTACCCTATGGGGGACTGAAGCTTTCTTT	CASSTLWGTEAFF
TRBV6-5	TRBD1	TRBJ2-1	NA	TGTGCCAGCAGAACCGGGACAGGGGGCTACAATGAGCAGTTCTTC	CASRTGTGGYNEQFF
TRBV4-2	NA	TRBJ2-1	few	TGTGCCAGCAGCGGGGACCGAAACAATGAGCAGTTCTTC	CASSGDRNNEQFF
TRBV10-3	TRBD2	TRBJ2-2	NA	TGTGCCATCAGTGCGCGGGGGGCGGACGGGGAGCTGTTTTTT	CAISARGADGELFF